This TCR beta chain originates from a study of shared clonotypes between healthy human individuals. Study-wide background: Participating donors consisted of two women and a few men aged 18 to 49.

On this clone itself: The target antigen is unknown.

V was shortened by 3 bases and J by 0 bases, with 7 bases between the two germline ends. This CDR3 spans 14 amino acids. Germline V lookup: CDR1 MGHDK, CDR2 SYGVNS. Using immunoSEQ multiplex PCR, the repertoire was profiled, and TCRdb retains in-frame clones only, with some absent. The table records 2 million to 2.5 million clones, 90% to 95% of them present only once. General study results and limits: Sample collection involved blood only; tissue repertoires are likely different. Despite large depth, sorted-subset datasets appeared incompletely sequenced.

The chain combines TRBV25-1 with TRBJ2-3; D not resolved. The origin of this receptor is a man between 18 and 29 years old in good health. Sample: naive CD4+ T cells sorted from blood. Subset specified: CD45RA+ positively selected. The chain's CDR3 is CASSEMVSTDTQYF. The CDR3 DNA is TGTGCCAGCAGTGAGATGGTCAGCACAGATACGCAGTATTTT.